These T cell receptor beta chains were read from a single sample in a study of T cell responses to AZD1222 COVID-19 vaccine. TCRdb keeps only in-frame clones here, not all; method: immunoSEQ multiplex PCR. The sample includes approximately 120,000 clones, around 92% of them seen just once. The sequences come from peripheral blood, collected on day 0 of AZD1222 vaccination. The receptors were sampled from an adult in good health. The conserved cysteine and the conserved F or W are not part of the CDR3 here. Each record gives: D gene, V gene, CDR3 protein. D genes are given only for firm matches.

>NA|TRBV6-2/TRBV6-3
ASSTRNQPQH
>NA|TRBV18
ASSPSEGPQGTQY
>NA|TRBV6-6
ASSLTVRKDEKLF
>TRBD1|TRBV19
ASGGQGHSPLH
>NA|TRBV24-1
ATSDPRTGSNQPQH
>TRBD2|TRBV7-3
ASSFLAGGPGEQF
>TRBD2|TRBV11-3
ASSLDRSGRTSYEQY
>NA|TRBV7-9
ASSLSEITEAF
>NA|TRBV11-1
ASSALLAQETQY
>NA|TRBV6-5
ASTPESGTTYEQY
>NA|TRBV7-3
ASSNWASSYNEQF
>NA|TRBV11-2
ASSRFPPRVGYGYT
>NA|TRBV27
ASSSTRGSTDTQY
>TRBD1|TRBV9
ASSEGAGAEQY
>NA|TRBV24-1
ATSDPDDSTGQF
>NA|TRBV12-3/TRBV12-4
ASSDGGNQPQH
>NA|TRBV24-1
ATSAGLSTDTQY
>TRBD1|TRBV28
ARDSSYNEQF
>NA|TRBV21-1
ASSNLDPPGWITDTQY
>NA|TRBV18
ASSPTVNYGYT
>TRBD2|TRBV11-2
ASSLVAGGGYNEQF
>TRBD1|TRBV5-1
ASSWDRGNSPLH
>NA|TRBV18
ASSPPGVGSYNEQF
>TRBD1|TRBV30
ALDTGGGQPQH
>NA|TRBV14
ASSQEWTGLNTEAF
>TRBD1|TRBV7-3
ASSPGGHYEQY
>TRBD1|TRBV27
ASSYRGQGVYEQY
>NA|TRBV28
ASSSAGSTDTQY
>NA|TRBV30
AWSKGVMRETQY